The entry that follows covers one TCR beta chain sequence. What it recognizes is unknown. This record belongs to a study of T cell responses to AZD1222 COVID-19 vaccine. Study-wide results and caveats: Just a handful of AZD1222 recipients tested seropositive at baseline. Repertoires were obtained solely post-peak T cell response.

The V and J ends lost 1 base and 1 base respectively, with 9 bases between them. Germline V gives CDR1 SGHNT, CDR2 YYREEE (reference sequence). The CDR3 has 15 residues. The protocol was immunoSEQ multiplex PCR, while the TCRdb copy is restricted to in-frame clones and leaves out a portion. The sample includes about 140,000 clones, 65% to 90% of them seen just once. The V call is TRBV5-4, the J call TRBJ1-5, with no clear D. Sequenced here: peripheral blood, sampled 28 days after the second dose of the MenACWY control vaccine. The TCR comes from an adult who received the MenACWY meningococcal vaccine as a control. The CDR3 bases are TGTGCCAGCAGCTTGATGCCCGGGAGCAATCAGCCCCAGCATTTT. Its translation: CASSLMPGSNQPQHF.